This TCR beta chain appears in the sequencing data of a study of T cells in Graves' hyperthyroidism and ophthalmopathy. In the study overall: Prior to any treatment, at the point of initial diagnosis, peripheral blood was collected.

This clonotype was detected ten times or more. Germline V lookup: CDR1 MDHEN, CDR2 SYDVKM. V was shortened by 8 bases and J by 8 bases, with 18 bases between the two germline ends. This CDR3 has 14 amino acids. Amplification yielded TCR beta CDR3 regions, with RNA transcripts as the source. First-round RT-PCR with HTBI primers amplified the TCR CDR3 region. TCRdb called the multiplex PCR reads again in MiXCR, with one record for every CDR3 protein. This table has approximately 400,000 distinct CDR3 sequences, more than 12% appearing once. Out of 10 ml of fresh peripheral blood came the PBMCs. The receptor comes from a woman aged 25 to 39 with Graves' ophthalmopathy. The sequenced material came from blood. The rearrangement joins TRBV28 to TRBJ1-4; no clear D. The CDR3 spells CASYPGRRREKLFF. CDR3 sequence (DNA): TGTGCCAGCTACCCCGGTCGGCGGAGGGAAAAACTGTTTTTT.